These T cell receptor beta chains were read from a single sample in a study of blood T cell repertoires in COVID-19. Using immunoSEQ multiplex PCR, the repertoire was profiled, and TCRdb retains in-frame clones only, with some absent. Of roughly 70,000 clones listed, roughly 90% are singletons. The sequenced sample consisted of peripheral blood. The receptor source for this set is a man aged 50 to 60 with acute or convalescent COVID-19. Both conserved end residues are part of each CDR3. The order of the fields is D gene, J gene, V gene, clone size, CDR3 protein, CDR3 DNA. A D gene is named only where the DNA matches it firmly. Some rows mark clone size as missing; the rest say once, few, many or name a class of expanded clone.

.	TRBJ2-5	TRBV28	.	CASSSLLRGETQYF	TGTGCCAGCAGTTCCCTATTAAGGGGAGAGACCCAGTACTTC
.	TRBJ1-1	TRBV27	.	CASSSAGVNTEAFF	TGTGCCAGCAGTTCGGCAGGCGTCAACACTGAAGCTTTCTTT
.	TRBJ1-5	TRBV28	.	CASRRLGAGNQPQHF	TGTGCCAGCAGGCGTCTAGGGGCTGGGAATCAGCCCCAGCATTTT
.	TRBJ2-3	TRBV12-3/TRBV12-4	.	CASRLGSTDTQYF	TGTGCCAGCAGGTTGGGCAGCACAGATACGCAGTATTTT
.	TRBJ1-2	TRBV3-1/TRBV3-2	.	CASSQGHSGNGYTF	TGTGCCAGCAGCCAGGGACATAGCGGGAATGGCTACACCTTC
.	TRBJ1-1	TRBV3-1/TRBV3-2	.	CASSRQGEAFF	TGTGCCAGCAGTCGGCAGGGCGAAGCTTTCTTT
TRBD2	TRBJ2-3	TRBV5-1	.	CASTLQAGSTDTQYF	TGCGCCAGCACCCTTCAAGCGGGGAGCACAGATACGCAGTATTTT
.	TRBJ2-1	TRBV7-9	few	CASSLVLAYNEQFF	TGTGCCAGCAGCTTAGTACTAGCTTACAATGAGCAGTTCTTC
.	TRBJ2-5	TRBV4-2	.	CASSPNPATRVQYF	TGTGCCAGCAGCCCTAACCCGGCGACTAGGGTCCAGTACTTC
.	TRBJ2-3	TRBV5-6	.	CASSTVENTQYF	TGTGCCAGCAGCACGGTCGAAAATACGCAGTATTTT
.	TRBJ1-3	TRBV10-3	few	CAISESKGDTIYF	TGTGCCATCAGTGAGTCGAAAGGAGACACCATATATTTT
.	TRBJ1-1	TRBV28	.	CASRSGTFTTEAFF	TGTGCCAGCAGAAGTGGGACATTTACCACTGAAGCTTTCTTT
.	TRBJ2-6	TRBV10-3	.	CAISDLAPGPDFGANVLTF	TGTGCCATCAGCGACCTGGCGCCAGGGCCAGACTTTGGGGCCAACGTCCTGACTTTC